The 24 T cell receptor beta chains presented below share a single source sample, sequenced in a study of CD8 T cells in Susac syndrome (dated by TCRdb to the late 2010s). Library preparation was by the immunoSEQ multiplex PCR assay. RNA was extracted using the RNeasy kit, and about 0.45 to 1 ug of the RNA was reverse transcribed with random hexamers. TCRdb handled the public reads itself, with Q25 trimming in fastp and clone calling in MiXCR, and kept productive beta chains. Every distinct CDR3 protein forms one entry, paired with its most common genes and DNA. The sample includes about 300,000 distinct CDR3 sequences, with around 91% observed a single time. Clones ranked in the top ten supply approximately 0.18% of the sample. The source material was CD8+ T cells from PBMCs. Receptors were obtained from a human donor with multiple sclerosis.

This chain connects TRBV14 to TRBJ2-7; D possibly corresponds to TRBD2 (5 bases). The CDR3 is 15 amino acids. Germline CDR1 reads SGHDN; CDR2 reads FVKESK. V was pared by 4 bases and J by 6 bases, with 19 bases between. CDR3 nucleotides: TGTGCCAGCAGCCTTGCAGTTGGGAGCGGCTTCGAGCAGTACTTC. This codes for CASSLAVGSGFEQYF.

This rearrangement joins TRBV3-1 to TRBJ2-3, with D possibly TRBD1 on 5 matching bases. Between the trimmed V and J ends, which lost 1 base and 1 base, there was a span of 12 bases. Germline CDR1 reads LGHDT; CDR2 reads YNNKEL (reference sequence). This CDR3 is built from 16 residues. DNA for the CDR3: TGTGCCAGCAGCCAAGCCGCAGGGTGGGGCACAGATACGCAGTATTTT. It codes for CASSQAAGWGTDTQYF.

This rearrangement joins TRBV27 to TRBJ2-1, with a possible D match to TRBD2 (6 bases). The CDR3 extends over 14 amino acids. Germline V gene lookup returns CDR1 MNHEY and CDR2 SMNVEV (reference sequence). V was shortened by 3 bases and J by 7 bases, with 13 bases between the two germline ends. CDR3 residues: CASSLVGGQNEQFF. The CDR3 DNA is TGTGCCAGCAGTTTGGTGGGAGGTCAGAATGAGCAGTTCTTC.

This chain uses TRBV29-1 with TRBJ2-2; D gene unclear. This CDR3 is 15 amino acids long. Germline values: CDR1 SQVTM, CDR2 ANQGSEA. Trimming removed 0 bases from V and 7 bases from J, with 15 bases in between. The CDR3 sequence: CSVEERLLVGGELFF. The DNA of the CDR3 is TGCAGCGTTGAAGAACGGTTGCTAGTCGGCGGGGAGCTGTTTTTT.

The J gene is TRBJ1-2, the V gene TRBV28; 8 bases map to TRBD1. The germline V gene encodes CDR1 MDHEN and CDR2 SYDVKM. CDR3 length: 13 amino acids. The junction had 4 bases not matched to a gene; V was cut back by 7 bases and J by 3 bases. This chain's CDR3 is CASTGQGDYGYTF. The CDR3 region has the DNA TGTGCCAGCACCGGACAGGGAGACTATGGCTACACCTTC.

The V and J genes are TRBV24-1 and TRBJ2-5; D remains unclear. The CDR3 runs 15 residues. Germline CDR1 reads KGHDR; CDR2 reads SFDVKD. V gave up 2 bases and J gave up 0 bases, with 9 bases separating them. CDR3 loop: CATSDWRQDQETQYF. CDR3 bases: TGTGCCACCAGTGATTGGCGACAAGACCAAGAGACCCAGTACTTC.

The chain employs TRBV5-1 and TRBJ2-5; the D gene could be TRBD1 or TRBD2 (5 bases each). This CDR3 comprises 14 residues. Trimming cost V 1 base and J 5 bases, with 12 bases left between them. CDR1 is SGHRS and CDR2 is YFSETQ in the germline V gene. DNA for the CDR3: TGCGCCAGCAGCTTGTGGGACCAAAGGGAGACCCAGTACTTC. Its protein product is CASSLWDQRETQYF.

The chain couples TRBV20-1 to TRBJ2-3; D is ambiguous. V gave up 6 bases and J gave up 6 bases, with 7 bases separating them. Germline V gene sequence: CDR1 DFQATT, CDR2 SNEGSKA (reference sequence). There are 10 residues in the CDR3. The CDR3 coding sequence is TGCAGTGCCGCGTCGGATACGCAGTATTTT. Its protein is CSAASDTQYF.

The chain uses TRBV28 and TRBJ2-7; D unclear. CDR1 is MDHEN, CDR2 SYDVKM, per germline. V lost 4 bases and J 3 bases, leaving 10 bases between the germline ends. The CDR3 loop spans 13 amino acids. CDR3: CASSSFGLYEQYF. DNA of the CDR3: TGTGCCAGCAGTTCCTTTGGGCTCTACGAGCAGTACTTC. The full variable domain, completed using reference TRBV28 and TRBJ2-7, is DVKVTQSSRYLVKRTGEKVFLECVQDMDHENMFWYRQDPGLGLRLIYFSYDVKMKEKGDIPEGYSVSREKKERFSLILESASTNQTSMYLCASSSFGLYEQYFGPGTRLTVT.

V and J are TRBV19 and TRBJ2-3, with D unclear. CDR3 length equals 14 residues. Trimming cost V 5 bases and J 1 base, with 10 bases left between them. In germline, CDR1 is LNHDA, CDR2 SQIVND (reference sequence). As DNA, the CDR3 is TGTGCCAGTAGTTGGCGTAGTGGCACAGATACGCAGTATTTT. Protein product: CASSWRSGTDTQYF.

This rearrangement joins TRBV5-6 to TRBJ2-1; D gene uncertain. Germline lookup yields CDR1 SGHDT and CDR2 YYEEEE. Trimming stripped 2 bases from V and 6 bases from J, with 3 bases between. The CDR3 is 11 residues long. CDR3 sequence reads: CASSFVNEQFF. The CDR3 nucleotides are TGTGCCAGCAGCTTCGTCAATGAGCAGTTCTTC.

This sequence joins TRBV5-1 and TRBJ1-1; perhaps TRBD1 as D (6 bases). CDR1 is SGHRS and CDR2 is YFSETQ in the germline V gene. Deletions cut 2 bases from V and 0 bases from J, with 14 bases between. This CDR3 comprises 16 residues. The CDR3 loop reads CASSLGAGEVNTEAFF. Here the CDR3 DNA reads TGCGCCAGCAGCTTAGGGGCAGGGGAGGTGAACACTGAAGCTTTCTTT.

The chain recombines TRBV7-2 with TRBJ2-2; tentatively, D is TRBD1 or TRBD2 (5 bases each). V lost 5 bases and J lost 2, with 18 bases in between. Germline V lookup: CDR1 SGHTA, CDR2 FQGNSA. The CDR3 is made up of 17 amino acids. CDR3 protein: CASSPSWGRQNTGELFF. The DNA for the CDR3 is TGTGCCAGCAGCCCAAGCTGGGGACGGCAAAACACCGGGGAGCTGTTTTTT.

The chain couples TRBV28 to TRBJ1-2, with a weak D call TRBD1 (5 bases). CDR3 length equals 15 residues. Trimming removed 5 bases at V and 4 bases at J, with 17 bases between. Germline V lookup: CDR1 MDHEN, CDR2 SYDVKM. The CDR3: CASSPVVGGGYGYTF. DNA for the CDR3: TGTGCCAGCAGTCCCGTCGTGGGGGGGGGCTATGGCTACACCTTC.

This chain joins TRBV6-2 or TRBV6-3 and TRBJ2-7; no clear D. The CDR3 contains 14 residues. Germline lookup yields CDR1 MNHEY and CDR2 SVGEGT. The V and J ends lost 7 bases and 3 bases respectively, with 16 bases between them. CDR3 sequence (DNA): TGTGCCAGCAACCTAATCGGACCGAGCTACGAGCAGTACTTC. Amino acid sequence: CASNLIGPSYEQYF.

The genes are TRBV9 and TRBJ1-2; 7 bases align to TRBD1. CDR3 length: 14 residues. V was pared by 4 bases and J by 4 bases, with 7 bases of the junction left unmatched. Germline V gives CDR1 SGDLS, CDR2 YYNGEE. The CDR3 DNA sequence: TGTGCCAGCAGCTCCGGGACAGACACCTATGGCTACACCTTC. Translation gives CASSSGTDTYGYTF.

The chain carries TRBV29-1 and TRBJ2-7; 11 bases are shared with TRBD2. Losses at the gene ends were 1 base for V and 3 bases for J; bases not matched to a gene: 5. CDR1 SQVTM and CDR2 ANQGSEA come from the germline V gene. The CDR3 spans 15 residues. The CDR3 DNA reads TGCAGCGTTGAAGCCGGGACTAGCGGACTCTACGAGCAGTACTTC. As protein: CSVEAGTSGLYEQYF.

The J gene is TRBJ2-1, the V gene TRBV5-4; a possible D gene is TRBD1 (5 bases). Germline V gene data show CDR1 as SGHNT and CDR2 as YYREEE (reference sequence). Trimming removed 0 bases at V and 3 bases at J, with 13 bases between. The CDR3 totals 16 residues. The CDR3 nucleotides are TGTGCCAGCAGCTTGGGGGTGGGGCCCGTCTACAATGAGCAGTTCTTC. This gives the protein CASSLGVGPVYNEQFF.

The gene calls are TRBV5-1 and TRBJ2-7; the match to TRBD2 covers 8 bases. V lost 0 bases to trimming and J lost 4 bases; unmatched junction nucleotides: 6. Per the germline V gene, CDR1 is SGHRS and CDR2 is YFSETQ. The length of the CDR3 is 15 residues. CDR3 nucleotides: TGCGCCAGCAGCTTGGTTAGCGGGATCGGGTACGAGCAGTACTTC. Translation: CASSLVSGIGYEQYF.

The gene calls are TRBV27 and TRBJ2-7; 10 bases align to TRBD1. The V gene end was trimmed by 5 bases and the J gene end by 2 bases; junction bases not matched to a gene: 9. The CDR3 runs 16 residues. The germline V gene encodes CDR1 MNHEY and CDR2 SMNVEV (reference sequence). The CDR3, as DNA: TGTGCCAGCAGTGGGGGGACAGGGGCGGTCACCTACGAGCAGTACTTC. It translates to CASSGGTGAVTYEQYF.

J is TRBJ2-1 and V is TRBV29-1; D is ambiguous. The CDR3 covers 12 residues. V lost 3 bases and J 8 bases, leaving 11 bases between the germline ends. Looked up from germline, CDR1 is SQVTM and CDR2 is ANQGSEA. The CDR3 spells CSVESLGDEQFF. CDR3 coding DNA: TGCAGCGTTGAGAGTCTCGGCGATGAGCAGTTCTTC.

The chain joins TRBV19 to TRBJ1-2; D may be TRBD1 (5 bases). The CDR3 totals 12 residues. Germline V gives CDR1 LNHDA, CDR2 SQIVND (reference sequence). V shed 5 bases and J shed 7 bases, with 11 bases lying between them. The CDR3 here is CASSWGAGGYTF. For the CDR3, the DNA is TGTGCCAGTAGTTGGGGCGCCGGTGGCTACACCTTC.

This clonotype came up a few times. The chain couples TRBV5-1 to TRBJ2-7, with D hard to call. Per germline, CDR1 SGHRS and CDR2 YFSETQ. Deletions cut 7 bases from V and 4 bases from J, with 12 bases between. The CDR3 has 12 amino acids. The CDR3, as DNA: TGCGCCAGCTTTGCGGAACGTTACGAGCAGTACTTC. Its protein is CASFAERYEQYF. Combining the CDR3 with reference TRBV5-1 and TRBJ2-7 gives the whole variable domain KAGVTQTPRYLIKTRGQQVTLSCSPISGHRSVSWYQQTPGQGLQFLFEYFSETQRNKGNFPGRFSGRQFSNSRSEMNVSTLELGDSALYLCASFAERYEQYFGPGTRLTVT.

The rearrangement uses TRBV9 and TRBJ2-3; D is unresolved. This CDR3 region has 12 residues. Trimming removed 3 bases from V and 4 bases from J, with 6 bases in between. In germline, CDR1 is SGDLS, CDR2 YYNGEE. The CDR3 sequence is CASSETPDTQYF. CDR3 DNA sequence: TGTGCCAGCAGCGAGACCCCAGATACGCAGTATTTT.